The sequence of this TCR beta chain was determined in a study of T cell changes during pregnancy in multiple sclerosis. Sequencing was performed with immunoSEQ multiplex PCR; in TCRdb, only in-frame clones are kept and a portion is missing. The table has some 74,000 clones, roughly 89% seen once; the top ten hold roughly 3.6%. This TCR derives from a female donor in good health, enrolled as a control in a pregnancy study. Here the sequenced sample was peripheral blood, taken after pregnancy.

Here the CDR3 reads CASSGSSGRDNEQFF. DNA of the CDR3: TGTGCCAGCAGTGGTTCTAGCGGGAGGGACAATGAGCAGTTCTTC. The rearrangement joins TRBV6-1 to TRBJ2-1, with 12 nucleotides matching TRBD2. Germline V gene lookup returns CDR1 MNHNS and CDR2 SASEGT. The CDR3 consists of 15 residues. V lost 4 bases, J lost 5 bases, and 3 bases stayed unmatched.